Listed below are T cell receptor beta chains from one sample, sequenced in a study of identifying expanded T cells in peripheral blood. This table comes from immunoSEQ multiplex PCR, and its TCRdb copy is limited to in-frame clones, with some not included. Of 55,000 to 75,000 clones listed, over 75% are singletons. Sequencing used blood. The receptors come from a person aged 18 to 75 in good health. Each CDR3 is given with its conserved first and last residue. Each record gives: clone size, V gene, D gene, J gene, CDR3 length, CDR3 DNA, CDR3 protein. A D gene is named only where the DNA matches it firmly. Size is stated for part of the rows, as once, few or many counts, or as a class when the clone is expanded.

clone size: NA
V gene: TRBV5-1
D gene: TRBD1
J gene: TRBJ2-5
CDR3 length: 13
CDR3 DNA: TGCGCCAGCCGACAGGGGGCCGAAGAGACCCAGTACTTC
CDR3 protein: CASRQGAEETQYF

clone size: NA
V gene: TRBV19
D gene: TRBD2
J gene: TRBJ2-2
CDR3 length: 14
CDR3 DNA: TGTGCCACCATTAGCGGGAGAGAACCCGGGGAGCTGTTTTTT
CDR3 protein: CATISGREPGELFF

clone size: few
V gene: TRBV29-1
D gene: NA
J gene: TRBJ1-3
CDR3 length: 13
CDR3 DNA: TGCAGCGTTTCACAGGACTCTGGAAACACCATATATTTT
CDR3 protein: CSVSQDSGNTIYF

clone size: NA
V gene: TRBV28
D gene: NA
J gene: TRBJ2-1
CDR3 length: 12
CDR3 DNA: TGTGCCAGCATGAGGGAACCGGGTGAGCAGTTCTTC
CDR3 protein: CASMREPGEQFF

clone size: NA
V gene: TRBV7-2
D gene: TRBD1
J gene: TRBJ2-7
CDR3 length: 15
CDR3 DNA: TGTGCCAGCAGCACCGGGACAGGTGTCTACGCTGGGGAGTACTTC
CDR3 protein: CASSTGTGVYAGEYF

clone size: once
V gene: TRBV30
D gene: NA
J gene: TRBJ2-6
CDR3 length: 16
CDR3 DNA: TGTGCCTGGAGTCCTCGGGGGGCTTCTGGGGCCAACGTCCTGACTTTC
CDR3 protein: CAWSPRGASGANVLTF

clone size: once
V gene: TRBV28
D gene: NA
J gene: TRBJ2-1
CDR3 length: 12
CDR3 DNA: TGTGCCAGCACCATTACAGAGGATAAGCAGTTCTTC
CDR3 protein: CASTITEDKQFF

clone size: NA
V gene: TRBV7-2
D gene: TRBD1
J gene: TRBJ1-1
CDR3 length: 14
CDR3 DNA: TGTGCCAGCAGCGTGTACAGGGGGAACACTGAAGCTTTCTTT
CDR3 protein: CASSVYRGNTEAFF

clone size: NA
V gene: TRBV4-1
D gene: NA
J gene: TRBJ1-1
CDR3 length: 12
CDR3 DNA: TGCGCCAGCAGCCATCATAACACTGAAGCTTTCTTT
CDR3 protein: CASSHHNTEAFF

clone size: once
V gene: TRBV6-4
D gene: NA
J gene: TRBJ2-3
CDR3 length: 14
CDR3 DNA: TGTGCCAGCAGAAACAGCGCGAGCACAGATACGCAGTATTTT
CDR3 protein: CASRNSASTDTQYF

clone size: NA
V gene: TRBV6-1
D gene: TRBD1
J gene: TRBJ2-5
CDR3 length: 14
CDR3 DNA: TGTGCCAGCAGTCTGACAGGGGGCGCGGAGACCCAGTACTTC
CDR3 protein: CASSLTGGAETQYF

clone size: NA
V gene: TRBV5-4
D gene: NA
J gene: TRBJ2-6
CDR3 length: 17
CDR3 DNA: TGTGCCAGCAGCTTGGCCGACACCAGCTCTGGGGCCAACGTCCTGACTTTC
CDR3 protein: CASSLADTSSGANVLTF

clone size: NA
V gene: TRBV10-1
D gene: NA
J gene: TRBJ1-1
CDR3 length: 13
CDR3 DNA: TGCGCCAGCAGGGACAGCTTGAACACTGAAGCTTTCTTT
CDR3 protein: CASRDSLNTEAFF

clone size: NA
V gene: TRBV7-9
D gene: NA
J gene: TRBJ2-1
CDR3 length: 13
CDR3 DNA: TGTGCCAGCAGCTTAATACGGGACCATGAGCAGTTCTTC
CDR3 protein: CASSLIRDHEQFF

clone size: NA
V gene: TRBV28
D gene: TRBD1
J gene: TRBJ1-1
CDR3 length: 15
CDR3 DNA: TGTGCCAGCAGACTACCAGGGGGAACGAACACTGAAGCTTTCTTT
CDR3 protein: CASRLPGGTNTEAFF

clone size: NA
V gene: TRBV4-2
D gene: NA
J gene: TRBJ2-7
CDR3 length: 15
CDR3 DNA: TGTGCCAGCAGCCAAGCTACAGGGAGCGTGGACGAGCAGTACTTC
CDR3 protein: CASSQATGSVDEQYF

clone size: NA
V gene: TRBV19
D gene: NA
J gene: TRBJ2-7
CDR3 length: 14
CDR3 DNA: TGTGCCAGTAGAGCCCTACAGGGAGCCTACGAGCAGTACTTC
CDR3 protein: CASRALQGAYEQYF

clone size: NA
V gene: TRBV27
D gene: TRBD1
J gene: TRBJ1-2
CDR3 length: 16
CDR3 DNA: TGTGCCAGCAGTTTGTCGGGACAGGGGAACAACTATGGCTACACCTTC
CDR3 protein: CASSLSGQGNNYGYTF

clone size: NA
V gene: TRBV27
D gene: NA
J gene: TRBJ2-7
CDR3 length: 16
CDR3 DNA: TGTGCCAGCAGTTTATCGAGGACAGCCGTCTCCTACGAGCAGTACTTC
CDR3 protein: CASSLSRTAVSYEQYF

clone size: NA
V gene: TRBV5-1
D gene: NA
J gene: TRBJ1-3
CDR3 length: 14
CDR3 DNA: TGCGCCAGCCGCATGACCTCTTTTGGAAACACCATATATTTT
CDR3 protein: CASRMTSFGNTIYF

clone size: NA
V gene: TRBV28
D gene: NA
J gene: TRBJ2-1
CDR3 length: 14
CDR3 DNA: TGTGCCAGCAGTGTGCAGGGCCTCTACAATGAGCAGTTCTTC
CDR3 protein: CASSVQGLYNEQFF

clone size: once
V gene: TRBV27
D gene: NA
J gene: TRBJ1-6
CDR3 length: 13
CDR3 DNA: TGTGCCAGCAGTCTAGGAGTGAATTCACCCCTCCACTTT
CDR3 protein: CASSLGVNSPLHF

clone size: NA
V gene: TRBV27
D gene: NA
J gene: TRBJ2-7
CDR3 length: 12
CDR3 DNA: TGTGCCAGCGCACGGACAAGTGGCGAGCAGTACTTC
CDR3 protein: CASARTSGEQYF

clone size: few
V gene: TRBV6-1
D gene: TRBD2
J gene: TRBJ2-7
CDR3 length: 16
CDR3 DNA: TGTGCCAGCAGTGAGGTAGCGGGGGGTGGCTCCTACGAGCAGTACTTC
CDR3 protein: CASSEVAGGGSYEQYF

clone size: NA
V gene: TRBV4-3
D gene: NA
J gene: TRBJ2-7
CDR3 length: 15
CDR3 DNA: TGCGCCAGCAGCCAAGGTATGGACGGAATCTACGAGCAGTACTTC
CDR3 protein: CASSQGMDGIYEQYF

clone size: few
V gene: TRBV4-2
D gene: NA
J gene: TRBJ1-2
CDR3 length: 15
CDR3 DNA: TGTGCCAGCAGCCAGGATCCGGATGAAAGCTATGGCTACACCTTC
CDR3 protein: CASSQDPDESYGYTF

clone size: NA
V gene: TRBV15
D gene: TRBD2
J gene: TRBJ2-5
CDR3 length: 16
CDR3 DNA: TGTGCCACCAGCAGAGCCCAGCGGGAGTTTGTTGAGACCCAGTACTTC
CDR3 protein: CATSRAQREFVETQYF

clone size: few
V gene: TRBV2
D gene: TRBD1
J gene: TRBJ1-6
CDR3 length: 13
CDR3 DNA: TGTGCCAGCAGTAAAACAGGGGGGTCACCCCTCCACTTT
CDR3 protein: CASSKTGGSPLHF

clone size: NA
V gene: TRBV28
D gene: NA
J gene: TRBJ1-5
CDR3 length: 18
CDR3 DNA: TGTGCCAGCACCATACCTGGGGAGGGGCTGTATAGCAATCAGCCCCAGCATTTT
CDR3 protein: CASTIPGEGLYSNQPQHF

clone size: NA
V gene: TRBV7-8
D gene: NA
J gene: TRBJ2-2
CDR3 length: 14
CDR3 DNA: TGTGCCAGCAGAATTACAGAGAACACCGGGGAGCTGTTTTTT
CDR3 protein: CASRITENTGELFF